This passage covers 32 T cell receptor beta chains from one sample sequenced in a study of blood T cell repertoires in COVID-19. Measured with immunoSEQ multiplex PCR; TCRdb has only the in-frame clones, and not every one. The sample includes some 65,000 clones, around four fifths of them seen just once. Sequenced input: peripheral blood. Receptors were obtained from an older woman with acute or convalescent COVID-19.

The chain combines TRBV5-5 with TRBJ2-1, with 7 bases matching TRBD2. Trimming took 4 bases from V and 5 from J; bases not matched to a gene: 6. The CDR3 totals 14 residues. The germline V gene has CDR1 SGHKS and CDR2 YYEKEE (reference sequence). CDR3 coding DNA: TGTGCCAGCAGCCGACAACTAGCGAACAATGAGCAGTTCTTC. It translates to CASSRQLANNEQFF.

The chain is built from TRBV15 and TRBJ2-1, with TRBD2 matching 7 bases. The CDR3 runs to 15 residues. Per the germline V gene, CDR1 is LNHNV and CDR2 is YYDKDF (reference sequence). The V and J ends lost 1 base and 8 bases, in that order; junction bases with no gene match: 8. This CDR3 is CATSRGTSKRDEQFF. In DNA, the CDR3 is TGTGCCACCAGCAGAGGGACTAGTAAGCGTGATGAGCAGTTCTTC. Full variable domain (missing parts from reference TRBV15 and TRBJ2-1): DAMVIQNPRYQVTQFGKPVTLSCSQTLNHNVMYWYQQKSSQAPKLLFHYYDKDFNNEADTPDNFQSRRPNTSFCFLDIRSPGLGDTAMYLCATSRGTSKRDEQFFGPGTRLTVL.

The chain carries TRBV3-1 (or the pseudogene TRBV3-2) and TRBJ2-3, with 7 bases aligning to TRBD2. CDR1 and CDR2 from the germline V gene are LGHDT and YNNKEL (reference sequence). This CDR3 contains 17 residues. V trimming: 0 bases; J trimming: 1 base; junction bases outside the gene matches: 7. CDR3 in amino acids: CASSQEMSGAGTDTQYF. CDR3 DNA: TGTGCCAGCAGCCAAGAGATGAGCGGGGCCGGCACAGATACGCAGTATTTT.

The rearrangement joins TRBV7-3 to TRBJ1-1, with 9 bases fitting TRBD1. With 4 bases clipped from V and 13 bases from J, the junction kept 7 bases outside the gene matches. CDR3 length equals 12 residues. Germline assignment: CDR1 SGHTA and CDR2 FQGTGA. CDR3 nucleotide sequence: TGTGCCAGCAGCTCTGGACAGGGGCTTCTTTTCTTT. The encoded protein is CASSSGQGLLFF.

The rearrangement uses TRBV20-1 and TRBJ2-1; D unresolved. The V end lost 0 bases, the J end lost 10 bases, and 7 bases lay between the germline ends. CDR3 size: 11 residues. CDR1 is DFQATT and CDR2 is SNEGSKA in the germline V gene (reference sequence). The CDR3 nucleotides are TGCAGTGCTAGAGATTCCAGGGAGCAGTTCTTC. This encodes CSARDSREQFF.

The chain links TRBV6-6 to TRBJ2-7; tentative D call: TRBD2 (5 bases). V shed 8 bases and J shed 2 bases, with 13 bases lying between them. Germline-derived CDR1 and CDR2 are MNHNY and SVGAGI (reference sequence). This CDR3 region has 13 residues. The CDR3 nucleotides are TGTGCCAGCCTGGACGGACTTACCTACGAGCAGTACTTC. Translated, it gives CASLDGLTYEQYF.

CDR3 nucleotides: TGTGCCAGCAGCCAAGCTGGGGGGAGTTGGTACCAAGAGACCCAGTACTTC. Translating gives CASSQAGGSWYQETQYF. This chain uses TRBV4-2 with TRBJ2-5, with D perhaps TRBD2 (6 bases). The CDR3 is made up of 17 amino acids. Germline V gene data show CDR1 as LGHNA and CDR2 as YNFKEQ. Deletions cut 1 base from V and 0 bases from J, with 15 bases between.

This clone was recorded once. This sequence joins TRBV11-2 and TRBJ1-2; 7 positions agree with TRBD1. This CDR3 is built from 13 residues. In germline, CDR1 is SGHAT, CDR2 FQNNGV. After removal of 5 bases from V and 7 bases from J, the junction contained 7 bases not matched to a gene. The CDR3 DNA reads as TGTGCCAGCAGCCCAGACAGGGCCAGTGGCTACACCTTC. Protein product: CASSPDRASGYTF.

V gene TRBV7-3 combines with J gene TRBJ2-1; 9 nucleotides align to TRBD1. The V segment lost 6 bases and the J segment 5 bases; nucleotides outside the gene matches: 8. This CDR3 contains 15 residues. Germline CDR1 SGHTA, CDR2 FQGTGA. The CDR3 loop is CASSAGTGPNNEQFF. DNA of the CDR3: TGTGCCAGCAGTGCCGGGACAGGGCCCAACAATGAGCAGTTCTTC.

Regarding this clone: Other DNA variants within this sample encode the same CDR3. The rearrangement joins TRBV7-9 to TRBJ2-1, with 11 bases matching TRBD2. This CDR3 region has 15 residues. Germline values: CDR1 SEHNR, CDR2 FQNEAQ (reference sequence). The V and J ends lost 8 bases and 12 bases, in that order; junction bases with no gene match: 15. CDR3 protein: CASQRGSGGAPGQFF. CDR3 DNA sequence: TGTGCCAGCCAAAGGGGTAGCGGGGGGGCCCCGGGGCAGTTCTTC. The full variable domain, with the rest looked up from reference TRBV7-9 and TRBJ2-1, is DTGVSQNPRHKITKRGQNVTFRCDPISEHNRLYWYRQTLGQGPEFLTYFQNEAQLEKSRLLSDRFSAERPKGSFSTLEIQRTEQGDSAMYLCASQRGSGGAPGQFFGPGTRLTVL.

This clone was counted once. The chain couples TRBV6-6 to TRBJ2-5; maybe TRBD1 (6 bases). This CDR3 comprises 15 residues. Trimming took off 6 bases at V and 2 bases at J, with 16 bases between the two ends. CDR1 MNHNY and CDR2 SVGAGI come from the germline V gene (reference sequence). The CDR3 nucleotides are TGTGCCAGCAGGGTCAACAGGGTCGGGCAAGAGACCCAGTACTTC. Translated: CASRVNRVGQETQYF.

The rearrangement joins TRBV11-3 to TRBJ2-5, with D perhaps TRBD1 (5 bases). CDR3 length: 14 amino acids. Trimming took 5 bases from V and 3 from J, leaving 13 bases between them. CDR1 is SGHNT, CDR2 YENEEA, per germline. CDR3 protein: CASSNWGPEETQYF. CDR3 nucleotides: TGTGCCAGCAGCAACTGGGGCCCCGAAGAGACCCAGTACTTC.

The rearrangement links TRBV3-1 (or the pseudogene TRBV3-2) to TRBJ1-1; 9 bases are shared with TRBD1. This CDR3 contains 14 residues. The germline gives CDR1 LGHDT, CDR2 YNNKEL (reference sequence). The J segment lost 4 bases and the V segment lost 1 base, leaving 1 base of the junction unmatched. CDR3 in DNA: TGTGCCAGCAGCCAAGGGACAGGGGTCACTGAAGCTTTCTTT. This translates into CASSQGTGVTEAFF.

This chain connects TRBV2 to TRBJ2-1; 8 bases align to TRBD2. The CDR3 length is 15 residues. J lost 0 bases, V lost 4 bases, and 2 bases had no gene match. From germline, CDR1 is SNHLY and CDR2 FYNNEI. CDR3: CASSGSGSSYNEQFF. Written as DNA, the CDR3 is TGTGCCAGCAGTGGGAGCGGGAGCTCCTACAATGAGCAGTTCTTC. The full variable domain, with the rest looked up from reference TRBV2 and TRBJ2-1, is EPEVTQTPSHQVTQMGQEVILRCVPISNHLYFYWYRQILGQKVEFLVSFYNNEISEKSEIFDDQFSVERPDGSNFTLKIRSTKLEDSAMYFCASSGSGSSYNEQFFGPGTRLTVL.

This clone was seen more than once but under ten times. The V call is TRBV19, the J call TRBJ1-4; 8 positions match TRBD1. The germline gives CDR1 LNHDA, CDR2 SQIVND (reference sequence). CDR3 length: 14 amino acids. With 5 bases clipped from V and 8 bases from J, the junction kept 7 bases outside the gene matches. DNA for the CDR3: TGTGCCAGTAGTGCGTATGGACAGGGAGAAAAACTGTTTTTT. Encoded protein: CASSAYGQGEKLFF.

The chain employs TRBV6-5 and TRBJ1-6; maybe TRBD1 (6 bases). The germline V and J ends were trimmed by 9 bases and 10 bases, with 16 bases remaining between them. The CDR3 sequence is 13 residues long. The germline CDR1 and CDR2 sequences are MNHEY and SVGAGI. CDR3 region: CASRTDQRSPLHF. In DNA form, the CDR3 reads TGTGCCAGTCGGACAGACCAACGCTCACCCCTCCACTTT.

The chain links TRBV2 to TRBJ1-6; 8 bases match TRBD1. The CDR3 has 14 residues. Germline loops: CDR1 SNHLY, CDR2 FYNNEI. V lost 7 bases to trimming and J lost 7 bases; unmatched junction nucleotides: 6. This chain's CDR3 is CASTRQGLNSPLHF. CDR3 DNA sequence: TGTGCCAGCACCAGACAGGGGTTAAATTCACCCCTCCACTTT. Using reference TRBV2 and TRBJ1-6 for the parts outside the CDR3, the full variable domain is EPEVTQTPSHQVTQMGQEVILRCVPISNHLYFYWYRQILGQKVEFLVSFYNNEISEKSEIFDDQFSVERPDGSNFTLKIRSTKLEDSAMYFCASTRQGLNSPLHFGNGTRLTVT.

The CDR3 loop is CASSQSAVARGTGELFF. CDR3 DNA sequence: TGCGCCAGCAGTCAATCGGCGGTTGCCAGGGGCACCGGGGAGCTGTTTTTT. The chain is built from TRBV23-1 and TRBJ2-2; TRBD1 might be the D (6 bases). TRBV23-1 is an ORF for which the function is uncertain. V shed 0 bases and J shed 4 bases, with 15 bases lying between them. The CDR3 consists of 17 residues.

This clone appeared a few times. V and J are TRBV15 and TRBJ1-5; 7 bases are shared with TRBD1. V gave up 9 bases and J gave up 5 bases; unmatched junction bases: 10. The CDR3 is made up of 14 amino acids. Germline assignment: CDR1 LNHNV and CDR2 YYDKDF (reference sequence). The CDR3 DNA follows: TGTGCCACGAGGGACAGAGGGATCTATCAGCCCCAGCATTTT. It codes for CATRDRGIYQPQHF.

The chain links TRBV11-3 to TRBJ1-4, with 12 bases that match TRBD1. CDR3 length: 16 residues. After removal of 5 bases from V and 8 bases from J, the junction contained 9 bases not matched to a gene. Germline CDR1 reads SGHNT; CDR2 reads YENEEA. CDR3 nucleotides: TGTGCCAGCAGCCCAGGGACAGGGGGCAGTAACGAAAAACTGTTTTTT. Encoded protein: CASSPGTGGSNEKLFF. Filled out from reference TRBV11-3 and TRBJ1-4, the complete variable domain reads EAGVVQSPRYKIIEKKQPVAFWCNPISGHNTLYWYLQNLGQGPELLIRYENEEAVDDSQLPKDRFSAERLKGVDSTLKIQPAELGDSAVYLCASSPGTGGSNEKLFFGSGTQLSVL.

V usage is TRBV3-1 (or the pseudogene TRBV3-2) and J usage is TRBJ2-3; 8 nucleotides line up with TRBD2. V lost 4 bases to trimming and J lost 4 bases; unmatched junction nucleotides: 10. The CDR3 is 16 residues long. Germline V lookup: CDR1 LGHDT, CDR2 YNNKEL (reference sequence). CDR3 amino acids: CASSLRLTGGPDTQYF. As DNA, the CDR3 is TGTGCCAGCAGCCTTAGATTGACGGGGGGGCCAGATACGCAGTATTTT.

The chain joins TRBV18 to TRBJ1-2; tentatively, D is TRBD1 (5 bases). CDR1 and CDR2 from the germline V gene are KGHSH and LQKENI. V lost 1 base to trimming and J lost 5 bases, with 11 bases between them. This CDR3 spans 14 amino acids. The DNA of the CDR3 is TGTGCCAGCTCACCACGGAGAGACAGTTATGGCTACACCTTC. Translating it yields CASSPRRDSYGYTF.

J is TRBJ2-2 and V is TRBV2; the match to TRBD1 covers 9 bases. Germline V gives CDR1 SNHLY, CDR2 FYNNEI. The CDR3 extends over 13 amino acids. V dropped 6 bases and J dropped 7; count of bases not matched to a gene: 3. The CDR3 region is CASSGQGSGELFF. The DNA of the CDR3 is TGTGCCAGCAGCGGACAGGGGAGCGGGGAGCTGTTTTTT.

V gene TRBV7-9 combines with J gene TRBJ1-1; no firm D call. Germline V CDR1 and CDR2: SEHNR, FQNEAQ (reference sequence). The length of the CDR3 is 13 residues. The V end lost 3 bases, the J end lost 3 bases, and 8 bases lay between the germline ends. The CDR3 DNA reads as TGTGCCAGCAGCTTCTATTTTGACACTGAAGCTTTCTTT. Translation gives CASSFYFDTEAFF.

This clone is a singleton in its sample. The rearrangement joins TRBV28 to TRBJ2-1; the D gene is possibly TRBD1 (6 bases). This CDR3 has 13 residues. Germline values: CDR1 MDHEN, CDR2 SYDVKM. Trimming pared 6 bases from V and 2 bases from J, leaving 8 bases between. In DNA form, the CDR3 reads TGTGCCAGCAGCGGGACACCCTACAATGAGCAGTTCTTC. Its translation: CASSGTPYNEQFF.

This clone was observed once. The J gene is TRBJ2-5, the V gene TRBV2; TRBD2 is a possible D gene (7 bases). Per germline, CDR1 SNHLY and CDR2 FYNNEI. The CDR3 runs 14 residues. V was trimmed by 7 bases and J by 4 bases, leaving 16 bases between them. CDR3 region: CASKVGGPVETQYF. The CDR3 nucleotides are TGTGCCAGCAAGGTCGGGGGGCCGGTAGAGACCCAGTACTTC.

This clone was seen only a few times. One end of the junction fails to match germline, which may point to a read error. V and J are TRBV6-5 and TRBJ1-5; perhaps TRBD1 as D (6 bases). Germline values: CDR1 MNHEY, CDR2 SVGAGI. CDR3 length equals 12 residues. CDR3 coding DNA: TGCAAGGCGGGGGCGTCCCTTGGGCCCCAGCATTTT. Translating it yields CKAGASLGPQHF.

This clone occurred a few times. V usage is TRBV7-2 and J usage is TRBJ2-2; no clear D gene. CDR3 length equals 13 residues. With 1 base removed from V and 5 bases from J, the gap between germline ends came to 5 bases. CDR1 SGHTA and CDR2 FQGNSA come from the germline V gene. The CDR3: CASSLDQTGELFF. The CDR3 DNA follows: TGTGCCAGCAGCTTAGACCAGACCGGGGAGCTGTTTTTT.

This clone was detected only once. The V and J genes are TRBV7-8 and TRBJ1-4; D gene uncertain. V was pared by 3 bases and J by 5 bases, with 7 bases between. This CDR3 is built from 13 residues. Germline V gene lookup returns CDR1 SGHVS and CDR2 FQNEAQ. The CDR3 DNA reads as TGTGCCAGCAGCTTTAGTAGCAATGAAAAACTGTTTTTT. Encoded protein: CASSFSSNEKLFF.

This chain connects TRBV28 to TRBJ1-6; 9 bases match TRBD1. The CDR3 consists of 16 residues. The germline V gene encodes CDR1 MDHEN and CDR2 SYDVKM. Trimming took 1 base from V and 10 from J; bases not matched to a gene: 8. CDR3 sequence reads: CASSLLYRGRKSPLHF. The CDR3 region has the DNA TGTGCCAGCAGTTTATTATACAGGGGGCGCAAATCACCCCTCCACTTT.

The rearrangement uses TRBV3-1 (or the pseudogene TRBV3-2) and TRBJ2-3; 12 nucleotides agree with TRBD1. The V gene end was trimmed by 5 bases and the J gene end by 3 bases; junction bases not matched to a gene: 12. The CDR3 consists of 18 residues. Germline CDR1 LGHDT, CDR2 YNNKEL (reference sequence). CDR3 in DNA: TGTGCCAGCAGCTCAACGGGACAGGGGGCTTGGTGGACAGATACGCAGTATTTT. Its protein product is CASSSTGQGAWWTDTQYF.

Only a few counts were recorded for this clone. The rearrangement uses TRBV11-2 and TRBJ2-2; possible D gene TRBD2, 5 bases. Germline V gives CDR1 SGHAT, CDR2 FQNNGV. V lost 2 bases, J lost 6 bases, and 7 bases lay in between. This CDR3 is 13 amino acids long. CDR3 protein: CASSLNGAGELFF. In DNA form, the CDR3 reads TGTGCCAGCAGCTTAAACGGGGCCGGGGAGCTGTTTTTT. The whole variable domain, remainder taken from reference TRBV11-2 and TRBJ2-2, is EAGVAQSPRYKIIEKRQSVAFWCNPISGHATLYWYQQILGQGPKLLIQFQNNGVVDDSQLPKDRFSAERLKGVDSTLKIQPAKLEDSAVYLCASSLNGAGELFFGEGSRLTVL.